What follows is one T cell receptor (beta chain) and its context. The target antigen is unknown. This record comes from a study of shared clonotypes between healthy human individuals. Study at large: Three plates were used per donor for CD4 naive, three for CD4 memory, two for CD8 naive and one for CD8 memory.

CDR1 MGHDK and CDR2 SYGVNS come from the germline V gene. With 8 bases removed from V and 6 bases from J, the gap between germline ends came to 9 bases. The length of the CDR3 is 11 residues. Each subset's genomic DNA was split evenly across several immunoSEQ plates. Sequencing was performed with immunoSEQ multiplex PCR; in TCRdb, only in-frame clones are kept and a portion is missing. The sample gives fewer than 1.4 million clones, roughly 74% of which show up once; 0.5% to 0.65% is in the top ten. Study-wide results and caveats: Clonotype sharing among donors, it was expected, would be affected by sequencing depth.

The sample consisted of memory CD4+ T cells from PBMCs. Subset: CD45RA-negative fraction. This clonotype originated in a man aged 18 to 35 in good health. Some clones in this sample may be carry-over from other donors' samples. This chain connects TRBV25-1 to TRBJ2-3, with D hard to call. DNA for the CDR3: TGTGCCAGCCGCCAGGTGGATACGCAGTATTTT. This encodes CASRQVDTQYF.